The 18 T cell receptor beta chains below come from one sample, sequenced in a study of CD8 T cells in ankylosing spondylitis (dated by TCRdb to the late 2010s). Points the paper makes about the study in general: A TCR beta motif made up of several highly homologous amino acid variants appeared to be characteristic of blood from ankylosing spondylitis patients.

The method behind the library was 5' RACE. TCRdb names Illumina HiSeq 2500 as the instrument used. TCRdb passed the public sequencing reads through fastp at Q25 and MiXCR, retaining productive beta sequences. Every entry covers one CDR3 protein and lists the most common genes and DNA from its rows. The sample table contains 500,000 or so distinct CDR3 sequences; only one count was recorded for approximately 5% of them. 3.5% of the sample is held by the ten biggest clonotypes. For these TCRs, the target antigens are not known. The sequenced sample was blood, either unsorted or a sorted T cell fraction (not recorded which). The receptors come from a male donor with ankylosing spondylitis.

This chain uses TRBV5-1 with TRBJ2-7; 7 bases are shared with TRBD1. V shed 0 bases and J 2 bases; nucleotides not matched to a gene: 8. The CDR3 extends over 16 amino acids. The germline V gene encodes CDR1 SGHRS and CDR2 YFSETQ. The CDR3 protein is CASSLGSGTVTYEQYF. The DNA of the CDR3 is TGCGCCAGCAGCTTGGGCTCCGGGACAGTTACCTACGAGCAGTACTTC.

This rearrangement joins TRBV9 to TRBJ1-3; D perhaps matches TRBD1 (5 bases). Trimming took 0 bases from V and 0 from J, leaving 13 bases between them. CDR1 SGDLS and CDR2 YYNGEE come from the germline V gene. There are 17 residues in the CDR3. The CDR3 bases are TGTGCCAGCAGCGTAGCCCCTCAGGGTTTCTCTGGAAACACCATATATTTT. Its translation: CASSVAPQGFSGNTIYF.

This clonotype has a count of ten or more. The chain uses TRBV6-2 or TRBV6-3 and TRBJ2-1; 9 bases are a match to TRBD2. Germline values: CDR1 MNHEY, CDR2 SVGEGT. The CDR3 consists of 16 residues. Trimming cost V 7 bases and J 0 bases; bases outside gene matches: 7. Written as DNA, the CDR3 is TGTGCCAGCACCCGGAGGCGGGAGGGCTCCTACAATGAGCAGTTCTTC. As protein: CASTRRREGSYNEQFF.

This clonotype was seen a handful of times. This CDR3 reads CASSGTPGANVLTF. CDR3 nucleotide sequence: TGTGCCAGCAGCGGCACTCCTGGGGCCAACGTCCTGACTTTC. The rearrangement joins TRBV3-1 to TRBJ2-6; D remains unclear. Per germline, CDR1 LGHDT and CDR2 YNNKEL (reference sequence). V gave up 5 bases and J gave up 2 bases, with 7 bases separating them. This CDR3 is built from 14 residues.

This clonotype occurred many times. The chain couples TRBV20-1 to TRBJ1-1; weak D call: TRBD1 (5 bases). Germline-derived CDR1 and CDR2 are DFQATT and SNEGSKA (reference sequence). Trimming left V 2 bases short and J 7 bases short, with 11 bases between. The CDR3 has 12 residues. The CDR3 nucleotides read TGCAGTGCTAGAAGACAGCTCTTTGAAGCTTTCTTT. Translated: CSARRQLFEAFF.

The V and J genes are TRBV20-1 and TRBJ2-7; D is uncertain. CDR1 is DFQATT, CDR2 SNEGSKA, per germline (reference sequence). The CDR3 contains 18 residues. CDR3 amino acids: CCARDHVVSTQNIYEQYF. In DNA, the CDR3 is TGCTGCGCTAGAGATCACGTGGTCTCCACGCAAAATATTTACGAGCAGTACTTC.

The chain couples TRBV7-9 to TRBJ2-7; 7 bases map to TRBD2. Germline CDR1 is SEHNR and CDR2 is FQNEAQ (reference sequence). The V gene end was trimmed by 4 bases and the J gene end by 2 bases; junction bases not matched to a gene: 5. This CDR3 is built from 14 residues. Here the CDR3 reads CASSSTGGTYEQYF. In nucleotides, the CDR3 is TGTGCCAGCAGCTCCACGGGGGGTACCTACGAGCAGTACTTC.

There are many counts of this clonotype. The chain links TRBV15 to TRBJ2-2; D assignment may be TRBD1 or TRBD2 (5 bases each). Germline-derived CDR1 and CDR2 are LNHNV and YYDKDF (reference sequence). Between the trimmed V and J ends, which lost 0 bases and 0 bases, there was a span of 14 bases. The CDR3 consists of 18 residues. The DNA of the CDR3 is TGTGCCACCAGCAGAGAGGGAGTATGGGGCGCGAACACCGGGGAGCTGTTTTTT. Its translation is CATSREGVWGANTGELFF.

This clonotype occurred many times. V usage is TRBV29-1 and J usage is TRBJ2-3; D is possibly TRBD1 or TRBD2 (5 bases each). Per the germline V gene, CDR1 is SQVTM and CDR2 is ANQGSEA. V lost 7 bases and J 2 bases, leaving 13 bases between the germline ends. The CDR3 loop spans 13 amino acids. This CDR3 reads CSARGGFTDTQYF. For the CDR3, the DNA is TGCAGCGCGAGGGGCGGGTTCACAGATACGCAGTATTTT.

This clonotype was picked up a small number of times. The chain combines TRBV7-2 with TRBJ2-1; D possibly corresponds to TRBD2 (6 bases). The CDR3 runs to 14 residues. Looked up from germline, CDR1 is SGHTA and CDR2 is FQGNSA. V lost 3 bases and J lost 6, with 12 bases in between. CDR3 DNA: TGTGCCAGCAGCTTCCTCCGGGAGCTCAATGAGCAGTTCTTC. Protein sequence: CASSFLRELNEQFF.

This clonotype occurred many times. This chain links TRBV11-2 with TRBJ2-2; 10 bases agree with TRBD1. CDR3 size: 15 residues. CDR1 and CDR2 (germline): SGHAT, FQNNGV. With V trimmed by 4 bases and J by 7 bases, 6 bases remained unmatched. The CDR3 DNA reads as TGTGCCAGCAGCTGGTCCGGGACAGGGGTCGGGGAGCTGTTTTTT. Protein: CASSWSGTGVGELFF.

The V gene is TRBV4-2, the J gene TRBJ2-7; 8 nucleotides align to TRBD2. The length of the CDR3 is 13 residues. In germline, CDR1 is LGHNA, CDR2 YNFKEQ. Trimming removed 10 bases from V and 2 bases from J; junction bases left unmatched: 7. For the CDR3, the DNA is TGTGCCATGGGCGGGGGGCCCCCCTACGAGCAGTACTTC. It translates to CAMGGGPPYEQYF.

Ten or more counts support this clonotype. This CDR3 reads CASSSARGLREKLFF. The CDR3 region has the DNA TGTGCCAGCAGCTCGGCCCGGGGACTTAGAGAAAAACTGTTTTTT. J is TRBJ1-4 and V is TRBV11-2; D might be TRBD1 (5 bases). With 4 bases removed from V and 8 bases from J, the gap between germline ends came to 17 bases. Per the germline V gene, CDR1 is SGHAT and CDR2 is FQNNGV. The CDR3 has 15 residues.

This clonotype was observed many times. CDR3 region: CASSHLDSTDTQYF. The CDR3 nucleotides are TGTGCCAGCAGCCACCTTGATAGCACAGATACGCAGTATTTT. The chain is built from TRBV6-1 and TRBJ2-3; D not certain. From germline, CDR1 is MNHNS and CDR2 SASEGT. The CDR3 loop spans 14 amino acids. V was pared by 6 bases and J by 0 bases, with 10 bases between.

This clonotype was found many times. The gene calls are TRBV12-3 or TRBV12-4 and TRBJ1-1; D might be TRBD1 (6 bases). This CDR3 has 15 residues. The germline V and J ends were trimmed by 5 bases and 5 bases, with 18 bases remaining between them. The CDR3 nucleotides are TGTGCCAGCAGTCTCACGGGACACCCGAGGACTGAAGCTTTCTTT. As protein: CASSLTGHPRTEAFF.

This clonotype has only a few counts. V and J are TRBV6-1 and TRBJ2-7; D is ambiguous. The CDR3 extends over 15 amino acids. Germline loops: CDR1 MNHNS, CDR2 SASEGT. Trimming took off 3 bases at V and 3 bases at J, with 15 bases between the two ends. The CDR3 DNA sequence: TGTGCCAGCAGTGAGTCCCGTTCCATGGTCTACGAGCAGTACTTC. It codes for CASSESRSMVYEQYF.

Only a few counts were recorded for this clonotype. The rearrangement joins TRBV6-5 to TRBJ2-1, with D possibly matching TRBD2 (5 bases). V was clipped by 7 bases and J by 0 bases, with 16 bases between them. CDR1 and CDR2 (germline): MNHEY, SVGAGI. The CDR3 has 16 residues. The CDR3 DNA reads as TGTGCCAGCATTTCACCCCTGGGGAGCTCCTACAATGAGCAGTTCTTC. It is translated as CASISPLGSSYNEQFF.

The chain has TRBV2 and TRBJ2-2; D not certain. Looked up from germline, CDR1 is SNHLY and CDR2 is FYNNEI. The CDR3 has 14 residues. Trimming stripped 2 bases from V and 2 bases from J, with 6 bases between. The CDR3 sequence: CASSENTNTGELFF. Written as DNA, the CDR3 is TGTGCCAGCAGTGAAAACACAAACACCGGGGAGCTGTTTTTT.